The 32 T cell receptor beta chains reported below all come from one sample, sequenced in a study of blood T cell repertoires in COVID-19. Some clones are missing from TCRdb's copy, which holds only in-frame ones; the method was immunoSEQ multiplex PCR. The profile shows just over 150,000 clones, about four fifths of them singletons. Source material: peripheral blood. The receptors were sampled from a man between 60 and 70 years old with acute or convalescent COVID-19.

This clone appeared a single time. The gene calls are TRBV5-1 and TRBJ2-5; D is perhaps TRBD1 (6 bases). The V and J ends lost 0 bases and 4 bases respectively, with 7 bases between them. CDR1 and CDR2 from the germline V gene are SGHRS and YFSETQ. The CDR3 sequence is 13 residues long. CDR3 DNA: TGCGCCAGCAGCTTGGCCAGGGGAGAGACCCAGTACTTC. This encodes CASSLARGETQYF.

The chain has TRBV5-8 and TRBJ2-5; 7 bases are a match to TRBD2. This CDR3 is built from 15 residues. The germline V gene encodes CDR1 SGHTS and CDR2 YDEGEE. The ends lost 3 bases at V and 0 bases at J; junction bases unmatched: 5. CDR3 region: CASSSGGEYQETQYF. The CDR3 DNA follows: TGTGCCAGCAGCTCGGGGGGAGAGTACCAAGAGACCCAGTACTTC.

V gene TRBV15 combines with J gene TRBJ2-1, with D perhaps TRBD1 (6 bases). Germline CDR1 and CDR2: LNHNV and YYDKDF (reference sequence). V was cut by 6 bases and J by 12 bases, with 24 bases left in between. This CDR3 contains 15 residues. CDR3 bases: TGTGCCACCAGGGCTTATACCGGGACAAACCCTCCGCAGTTCTTC. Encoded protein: CATRAYTGTNPPQFF.

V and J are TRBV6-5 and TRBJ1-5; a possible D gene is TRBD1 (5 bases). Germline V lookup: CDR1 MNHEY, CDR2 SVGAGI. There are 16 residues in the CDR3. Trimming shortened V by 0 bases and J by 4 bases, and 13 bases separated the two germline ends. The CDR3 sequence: CASSYSFRTPNQPQHF. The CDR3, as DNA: TGTGCCAGCAGTTACTCGTTTAGGACACCTAATCAGCCCCAGCATTTT.

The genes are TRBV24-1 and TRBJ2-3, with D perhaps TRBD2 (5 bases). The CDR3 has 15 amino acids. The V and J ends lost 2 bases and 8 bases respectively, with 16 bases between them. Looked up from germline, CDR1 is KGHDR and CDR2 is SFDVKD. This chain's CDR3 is CATSDSGAGRGTQYF. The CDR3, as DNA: TGTGCCACCAGTGATTCTGGAGCAGGCCGGGGTACGCAGTATTTT.

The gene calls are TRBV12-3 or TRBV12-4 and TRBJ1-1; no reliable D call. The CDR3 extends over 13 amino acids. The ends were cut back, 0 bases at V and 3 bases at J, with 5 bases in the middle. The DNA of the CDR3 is TGTGCCAGCAGTTTAGCGCGGGACACTGAAGCTTTCTTT. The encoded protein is CASSLARDTEAFF.

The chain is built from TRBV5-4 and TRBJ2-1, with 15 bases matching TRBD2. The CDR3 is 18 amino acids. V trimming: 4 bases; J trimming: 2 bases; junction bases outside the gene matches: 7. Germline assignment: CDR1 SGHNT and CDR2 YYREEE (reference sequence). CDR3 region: CASSPPGLAGGPYNEQFF. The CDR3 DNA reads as TGTGCCAGCAGCCCGCCGGGACTAGCGGGGGGTCCCTACAATGAGCAGTTCTTC.

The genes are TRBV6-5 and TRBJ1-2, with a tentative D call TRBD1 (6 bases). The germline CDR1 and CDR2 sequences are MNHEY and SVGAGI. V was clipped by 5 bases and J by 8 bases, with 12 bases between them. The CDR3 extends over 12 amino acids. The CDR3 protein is CASSPHRDGYTF. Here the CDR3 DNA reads TGTGCCAGCAGTCCCCACAGGGACGGCTACACCTTC.

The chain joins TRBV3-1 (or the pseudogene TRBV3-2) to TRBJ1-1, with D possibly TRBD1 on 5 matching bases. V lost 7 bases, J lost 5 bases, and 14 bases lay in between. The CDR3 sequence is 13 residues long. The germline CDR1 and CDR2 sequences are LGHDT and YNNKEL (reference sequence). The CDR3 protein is CASTISGRTEAFF. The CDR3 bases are TGTGCCAGCACCATATCAGGGAGGACTGAAGCTTTCTTT.

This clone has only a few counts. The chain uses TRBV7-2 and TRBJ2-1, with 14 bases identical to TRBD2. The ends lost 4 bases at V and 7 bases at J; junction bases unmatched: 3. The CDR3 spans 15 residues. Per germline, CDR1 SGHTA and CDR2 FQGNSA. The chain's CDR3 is CASSSGLAGVNEQFF. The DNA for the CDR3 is TGTGCCAGCAGCTCGGGACTAGCGGGGGTTAATGAGCAGTTCTTC.

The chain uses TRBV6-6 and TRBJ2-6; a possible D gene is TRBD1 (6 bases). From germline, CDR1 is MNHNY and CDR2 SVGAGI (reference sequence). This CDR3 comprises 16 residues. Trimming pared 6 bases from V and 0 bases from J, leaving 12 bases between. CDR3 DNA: TGTGCCAGCAGGCAAGCAGGGGCCTCTGGGGCCAACGTCCTGACTTTC. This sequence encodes CASRQAGASGANVLTF.

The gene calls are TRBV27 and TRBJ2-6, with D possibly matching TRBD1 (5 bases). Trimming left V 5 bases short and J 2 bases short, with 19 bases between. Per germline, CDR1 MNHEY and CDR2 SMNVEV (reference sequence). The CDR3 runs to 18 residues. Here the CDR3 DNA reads TGTGCCAGCAGTAGATTTGGCAGGGCTTCTCCTGGGGCCAACGTCCTGACTTTC. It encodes CASSRFGRASPGANVLTF. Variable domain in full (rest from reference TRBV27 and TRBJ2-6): EAQVTQNPRYLITVTGKKLTVTCSQNMNHEYMSWYRQDPGLGLRQIYYSMNVEVTDKGDVPEGYKVSRKEKRNFPLILESPSPNQTSLYFCASSRFGRASPGANVLTFGAGSRLTVL.

CDR3 coding DNA: TGTGCCAGCAGCTTGGAGGGCGGTAGCGGGAGCAAGGAGACCCAGTACTTC. It codes for CASSLEGGSGSKETQYF. The chain carries TRBV5-4 and TRBJ2-5, with 9 bases fitting TRBD2. CDR3 length: 17 residues. V dropped 0 bases and J dropped 5; count of bases not matched to a gene: 11. The V gene's germline CDR1 is SGHNT and CDR2 YYREEE (reference sequence).

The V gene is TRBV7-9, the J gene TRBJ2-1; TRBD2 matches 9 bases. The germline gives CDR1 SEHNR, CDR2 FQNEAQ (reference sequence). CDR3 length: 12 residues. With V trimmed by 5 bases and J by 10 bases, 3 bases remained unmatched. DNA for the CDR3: TGTGCCAGCAGCCTAGGACTAGCGGAGCAGTTCTTC. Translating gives CASSLGLAEQFF.

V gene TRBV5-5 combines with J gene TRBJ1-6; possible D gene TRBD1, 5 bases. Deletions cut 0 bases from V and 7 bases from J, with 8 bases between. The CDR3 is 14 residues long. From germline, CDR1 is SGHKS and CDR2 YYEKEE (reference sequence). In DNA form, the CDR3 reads TGTGCCAGCAGCTTGGAACAGGCCAATTCACCCCTCCACTTT. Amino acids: CASSLEQANSPLHF.

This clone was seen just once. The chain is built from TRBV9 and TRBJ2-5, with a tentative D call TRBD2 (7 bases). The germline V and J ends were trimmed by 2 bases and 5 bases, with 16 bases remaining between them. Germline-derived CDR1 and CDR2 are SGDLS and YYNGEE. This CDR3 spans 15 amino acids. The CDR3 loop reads CASSVLGGLMETQYF. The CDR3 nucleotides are TGTGCCAGCAGCGTTCTCGGGGGGCTAATGGAGACCCAGTACTTC.

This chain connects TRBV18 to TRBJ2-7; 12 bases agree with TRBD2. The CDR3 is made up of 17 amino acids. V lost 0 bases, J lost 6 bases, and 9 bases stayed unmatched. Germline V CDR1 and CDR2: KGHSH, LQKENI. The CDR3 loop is CASSPPSSGRAASEQYF. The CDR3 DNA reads TGTGCCAGCTCACCACCCTCTAGCGGGAGGGCGGCGTCCGAGCAGTACTTC.

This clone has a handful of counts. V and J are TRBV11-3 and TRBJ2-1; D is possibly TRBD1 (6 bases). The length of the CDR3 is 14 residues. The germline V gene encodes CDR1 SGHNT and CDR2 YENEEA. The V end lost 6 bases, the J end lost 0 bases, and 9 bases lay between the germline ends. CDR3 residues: CASSGGSSYNEQFF. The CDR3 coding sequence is TGTGCCAGCAGTGGGGGCAGCTCCTACAATGAGCAGTTCTTC.

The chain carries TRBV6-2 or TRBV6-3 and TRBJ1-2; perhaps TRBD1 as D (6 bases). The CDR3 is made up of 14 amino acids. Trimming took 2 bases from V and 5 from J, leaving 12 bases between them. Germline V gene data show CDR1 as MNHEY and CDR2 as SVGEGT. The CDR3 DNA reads TGTGCCAGCAGTTACCTGGGGGCTGTTTATGGCTACACCTTC. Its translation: CASSYLGAVYGYTF.

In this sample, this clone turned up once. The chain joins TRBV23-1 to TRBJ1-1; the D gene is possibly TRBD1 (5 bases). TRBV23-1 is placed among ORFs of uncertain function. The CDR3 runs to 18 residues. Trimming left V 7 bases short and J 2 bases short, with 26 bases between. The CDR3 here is CASIRQRDRGLQNTEAFF. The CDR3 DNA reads TGCGCCAGCATCCGGCAGCGGGACCGCGGACTACAAAACACTGAAGCTTTCTTT.

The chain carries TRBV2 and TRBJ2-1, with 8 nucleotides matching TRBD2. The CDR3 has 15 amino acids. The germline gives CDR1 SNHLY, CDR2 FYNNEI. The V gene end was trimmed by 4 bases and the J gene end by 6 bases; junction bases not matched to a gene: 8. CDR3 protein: CASSGGLAGFNEQFF. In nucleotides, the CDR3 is TGTGCCAGCAGTGGAGGGCTAGCGGGTTTCAATGAGCAGTTCTTC.

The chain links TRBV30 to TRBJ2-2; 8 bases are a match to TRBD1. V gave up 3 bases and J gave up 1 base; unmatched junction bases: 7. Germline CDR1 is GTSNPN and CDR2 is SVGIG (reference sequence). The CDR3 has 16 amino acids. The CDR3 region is CAWSANGQGNTGELFF. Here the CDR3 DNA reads TGTGCCTGGAGCGCTAACGGACAGGGGAACACCGGGGAGCTGTTTTTT. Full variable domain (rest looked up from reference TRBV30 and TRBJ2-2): SQTIHQWPATLVQPVGSPLSLECTVEGTSNPNLYWYRQAAGRGLQLLFYSVGIGQISSEVPQNLSASRPQDRQFILSSKKLLLSDSGFYLCAWSANGQGNTGELFFGEGSRLTVL.

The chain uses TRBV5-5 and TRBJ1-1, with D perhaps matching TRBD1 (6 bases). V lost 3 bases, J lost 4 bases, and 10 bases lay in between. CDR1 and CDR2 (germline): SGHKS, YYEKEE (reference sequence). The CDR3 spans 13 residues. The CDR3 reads CASSSQGGTEAFF. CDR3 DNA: TGTGCCAGCAGCTCCCAAGGGGGCACTGAAGCTTTCTTT.

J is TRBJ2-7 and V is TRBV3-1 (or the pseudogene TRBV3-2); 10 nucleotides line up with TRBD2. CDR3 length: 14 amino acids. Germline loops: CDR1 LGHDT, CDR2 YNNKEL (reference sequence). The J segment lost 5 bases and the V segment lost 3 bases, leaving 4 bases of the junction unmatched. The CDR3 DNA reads TGTGCCAGCAGCCACGGACTAGCGGTAGACGAGCAGTACTTC. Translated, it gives CASSHGLAVDEQYF.

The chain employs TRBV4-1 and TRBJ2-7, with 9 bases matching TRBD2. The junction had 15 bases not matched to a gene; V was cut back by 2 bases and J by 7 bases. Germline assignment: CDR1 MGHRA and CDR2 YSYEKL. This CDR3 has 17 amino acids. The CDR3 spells CASSQLDLGLASGEQYF. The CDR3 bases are TGCGCCAGCAGCCAATTAGACCTTGGACTAGCGTCAGGAGAGCAGTACTTC.

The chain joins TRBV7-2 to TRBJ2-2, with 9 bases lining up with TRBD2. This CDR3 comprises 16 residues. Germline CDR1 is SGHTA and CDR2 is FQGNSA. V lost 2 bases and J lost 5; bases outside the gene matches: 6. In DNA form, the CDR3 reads TGTGCCAGCAGCTTATTCGGCCTAGCGGGGACCGGGGAGCTGTTTTTT. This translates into CASSLFGLAGTGELFF.

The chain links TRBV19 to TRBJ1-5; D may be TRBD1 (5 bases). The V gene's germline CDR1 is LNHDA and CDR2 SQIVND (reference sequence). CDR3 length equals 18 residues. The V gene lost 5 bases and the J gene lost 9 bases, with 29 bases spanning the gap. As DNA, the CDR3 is TGTGCCAGTAGTGGGGGGGGGTTGTCGGGTTATTCCTATCGGCCCCAGCATTTT. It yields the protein CASSGGGLSGYSYRPQHF.

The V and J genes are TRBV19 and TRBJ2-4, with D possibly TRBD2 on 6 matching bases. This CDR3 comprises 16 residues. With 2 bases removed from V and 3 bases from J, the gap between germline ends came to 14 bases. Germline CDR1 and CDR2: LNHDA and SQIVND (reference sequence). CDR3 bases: TGTGCCAGTAGTATATCCGGGGGAGGTGGCAAAAACATTCAGTACTTC. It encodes CASSISGGGGKNIQYF. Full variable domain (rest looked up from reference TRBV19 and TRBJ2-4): DGGITQSPKYLFRKEGQNVTLSCEQNLNHDAMYWYRQDPGQGLRLIYYSQIVNDFQKGDIAEGYSVSREKKESFPLTVTSAQKNPTAFYLCASSISGGGGKNIQYFGAGTRLSVL.

The CDR3 nucleotides are TGTGCCAGTAGTCCGCCGGGACTAGCGGGGGTCTACGAGCAGTACTTC. Translating it yields CASSPPGLAGVYEQYF. The rearrangement joins TRBV19 to TRBJ2-7; the match to TRBD2 covers 14 bases. The CDR3 runs to 16 residues. The J segment lost 3 bases and the V segment lost 5 bases, leaving 6 bases of the junction unmatched. CDR1 and CDR2 from the germline V gene are LNHDA and SQIVND (reference sequence).

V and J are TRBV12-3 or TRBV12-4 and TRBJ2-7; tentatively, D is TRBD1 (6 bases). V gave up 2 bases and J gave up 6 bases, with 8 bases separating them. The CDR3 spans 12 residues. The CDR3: CASSLIRGEQYF. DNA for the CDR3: TGTGCCAGCAGTTTAATCAGGGGCGAGCAGTACTTC.

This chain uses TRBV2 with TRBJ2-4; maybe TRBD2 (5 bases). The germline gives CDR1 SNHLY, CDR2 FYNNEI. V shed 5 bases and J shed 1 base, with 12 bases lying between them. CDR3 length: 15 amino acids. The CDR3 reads CASSRESGAKNIQYF. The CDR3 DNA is TGTGCCAGCAGTCGGGAATCGGGGGCCAAAAACATTCAGTACTTC.

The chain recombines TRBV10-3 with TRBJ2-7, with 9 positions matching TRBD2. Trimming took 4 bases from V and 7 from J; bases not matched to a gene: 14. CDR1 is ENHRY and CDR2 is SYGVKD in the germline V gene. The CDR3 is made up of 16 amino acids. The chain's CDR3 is CAISGSSGKLTGEQYF. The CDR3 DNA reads TGTGCCATCAGTGGATCTAGCGGGAAGTTGACAGGGGAGCAGTACTTC.